The 27 T cell receptor beta chains listed next were all sequenced from one sample in a study of blood T cell repertoires in COVID-19 (dated by TCRdb to about 2020). The method was the immunoSEQ multiplex PCR assay. As stored in TCRdb, this immuneACCESS dataset retains in-frame rearrangements with V and J assigned. A fraction of the clones does not appear; measured against another copy, unresolved V genes explain less than half of the discrepancy, and the remainder lacks a known reason. In all, the sample holds over 130,000 clones, and approximately 88% of those were seen once. 10% of the sample is in the top ten clones. The sequencing input was peripheral blood. These receptor sequences come from a man between 60 and 75 years old with active or convalescent COVID-19.

J is TRBJ2-2 and V is TRBV19; TRBD1 aligns across 7 bases. From germline, CDR1 is LNHDA and CDR2 SQIVND (reference sequence). J gave up 3 bases and V 6 bases, and 16 bases lay outside the gene matches. CDR3 size: 18 residues. The CDR3 nucleotides are TGTGCCAGTAGGCGCCTCCACAGGGGAAAAGGGTACACCGGGGAGCTGTTTTTT. Protein: CASRRLHRGKGYTGELFF.

The chain joins TRBV5-5 to TRBJ1-1; weak D call: TRBD1 (6 bases). This CDR3 has 11 residues. CDR1 is SGHKS, CDR2 YYEKEE, per germline (reference sequence). V was pared by 3 bases and J by 11 bases, with 11 bases between. The CDR3 protein is CASSSTGDAFF. DNA for the CDR3: TGTGCCAGCAGCTCGACAGGAGATGCTTTCTTT.

This chain joins TRBV6-5 and TRBJ1-5, with D perhaps TRBD1 (6 bases). The germline gives CDR1 MNHEY, CDR2 SVGAGI. Trimming pared 9 bases from V and 0 bases from J, leaving 12 bases between. CDR3 length: 14 residues. Here the CDR3 reads CASRGAYSNQPQHF. The CDR3 DNA reads TGTGCCAGTCGGGGGGCCTATAGCAATCAGCCCCAGCATTTT.

A note on this clone: Different DNA sequences within this sample yield the same CDR3. The rearrangement uses TRBV4-3 and TRBJ1-5, with D hard to call. The CDR3 contains 13 residues. Germline-derived CDR1 and CDR2 are LGHNA and YSLEER. Trimming shortened V by 0 bases and J by 7 bases, and 7 bases separated the two germline ends. DNA of the CDR3: TGCGCCAGCAGCCAAGATAGAGGGCAGCCCCAGCATTTT. Protein sequence: CASSQDRGQPQHF.

This chain links TRBV7-6 with TRBJ2-6; D possibly corresponds to TRBD2 (6 bases). CDR3 length equals 17 residues. V was shortened by 2 bases and J by 2 bases, with 13 bases between the two germline ends. Germline CDR1 is SGHVS and CDR2 is FNYEAQ. The CDR3 is CASSLLNGGAGANVLTF. CDR3 nucleotides: TGTGCCAGCAGCTTATTAAATGGCGGGGCTGGGGCCAACGTCCTGACTTTC.

The chain recombines TRBV27 with TRBJ2-2; D gene uncertain. Deletions cut 7 bases from V and 3 bases from J, with 12 bases between. The CDR3 spans 14 residues. CDR1 MNHEY and CDR2 SMNVEV come from the germline V gene (reference sequence). The CDR3 DNA reads TGTGCCAGCACCGACGACAAGGACACCGGGGAGCTGTTTTTT. Amino acids: CASTDDKDTGELFF.

The chain carries TRBV19 and TRBJ2-2, with TRBD1 identical over 10 bases. The J segment lost 2 bases and the V segment lost 5 bases, leaving 8 bases of the junction unmatched. CDR3 length: 17 residues. Germline V gene sequence: CDR1 LNHDA, CDR2 SQIVND (reference sequence). This CDR3 reads CASSPRTGGSNTGELFF. As DNA, the CDR3 is TGTGCCAGTAGTCCTCGGACAGGGGGATCTAACACCGGGGAGCTGTTTTTT. Drawing the rest from reference TRBV19 and TRBJ2-2, the complete variable domain is DGGITQSPKYLFRKEGQNVTLSCEQNLNHDAMYWYRQDPGQGLRLIYYSQIVNDFQKGDIAEGYSVSREKKESFPLTVTSAQKNPTAFYLCASSPRTGGSNTGELFFGEGSRLTVL.

This clone came up a few times. V is TRBV27 and J is TRBJ2-2; D is uncertain. The CDR3 runs to 16 residues. The germline CDR1 and CDR2 sequences are MNHEY and SMNVEV (reference sequence). With 3 bases removed from V and 8 bases from J, the gap between germline ends came to 19 bases. The CDR3, as DNA: TGTGCCAGCAGTTTCTCCCCAACGGCAGGCACGGGGGAGCTGTTTTTT. Amino acid sequence: CASSFSPTAGTGELFF.

The chain is built from TRBV19 and TRBJ2-3; maybe TRBD2 (5 bases). Trimming left V 3 bases short and J 2 bases short, with 18 bases between. The germline V gene has CDR1 LNHDA and CDR2 SQIVND (reference sequence). This CDR3 spans 17 amino acids. DNA for the CDR3: TGTGCCAGTAGTATGGGTGCACTAGTTCGGGTCACAGATACGCAGTATTTT. This translates into CASSMGALVRVTDTQYF. The entire variable domain, with the rest obtained from reference TRBV19 and TRBJ2-3, is as follows: DGGITQSPKYLFRKEGQNVTLSCEQNLNHDAMYWYRQDPGQGLRLIYYSQIVNDFQKGDIAEGYSVSREKKESFPLTVTSAQKNPTAFYLCASSMGALVRVTDTQYFGPGTRLTVL.

The chain uses TRBV6-1 and TRBJ1-5; the D gene is possibly TRBD1 (5 bases). Trimming left V 0 bases short and J 5 bases short, with 14 bases between. Per germline, CDR1 MNHNS and CDR2 SASEGT. This CDR3 spans 16 amino acids. This chain's CDR3 is CASSEARWRGDQPQHF. CDR3 DNA: TGTGCCAGCAGTGAAGCGAGGTGGAGGGGAGATCAGCCCCAGCATTTT.

The chain has TRBV6-5 and TRBJ2-1; 7 bases are shared with TRBD1. This CDR3 is 14 amino acids long. The germline CDR1 and CDR2 sequences are MNHEY and SVGAGI. The V and J ends lost 2 bases and 10 bases, in that order; junction bases with no gene match: 8. The CDR3 DNA follows: TGTGCCAGCAGTTACCTTCAGGGGGTCTCGGAGCAGTTCTTC. Protein: CASSYLQGVSEQFF.

In nucleotides, the CDR3 is TGTGCCAGTAGTACCCCTCGTGGGGCAACTAGCAATCAGCCCCAGCATTTT. It specifies CASSTPRGATSNQPQHF. The chain links TRBV19 to TRBJ1-5; D might be TRBD1 (5 bases). Germline V gene sequence: CDR1 LNHDA, CDR2 SQIVND (reference sequence). This CDR3 region has 17 residues. V was trimmed by 4 bases and J by 0 bases, leaving 16 bases between them.

The chain combines TRBV19 with TRBJ2-2; 11 positions agree with TRBD1. CDR1 and CDR2 (germline): LNHDA, SQIVND (reference sequence). With 5 bases clipped from V and 0 bases from J, the junction kept 14 bases outside the gene matches. This CDR3 region has 20 residues. CDR3: CASSRKGQGALIANTGELFF. CDR3 bases: TGTGCCAGTAGTCGAAAAGGACAGGGGGCTTTAATTGCGAACACCGGGGAGCTGTTTTTT.

The chain links TRBV29-1 to TRBJ1-2; no definite D call. Germline CDR1 and CDR2: SQVTM and ANQGSEA. With 3 bases removed from V and 4 bases from J, the gap between germline ends came to 6 bases. This CDR3 region has 11 residues. Written as DNA, the CDR3 is TGCAGCGTTGACCGCGTCTATGGCTACACCTTC. It translates to CSVDRVYGYTF.

This clone was found a few times. This chain uses TRBV7-2 with TRBJ1-5, with D unresolved. V was clipped by 0 bases and J by 6 bases, with 9 bases between them. CDR3 length: 14 residues. Germline-derived CDR1 and CDR2 are SGHTA and FQGNSA. The CDR3 sequence is CASSLAFEGQPQHF. CDR3 sequence (DNA): TGTGCCAGCAGCTTAGCGTTCGAGGGTCAGCCCCAGCATTTT.

A single count supports this clone. The rearrangement joins TRBV14 to TRBJ2-7; tentatively, D is TRBD1 (5 bases). V gave up 4 bases and J gave up 1 base, with 11 bases separating them. Germline CDR1 SGHDN, CDR2 FVKESK. This CDR3 is 14 amino acids long. The CDR3 reads CASSPTGLSYEQYF. CDR3 nucleotide sequence: TGTGCCAGCAGCCCCACAGGATTATCCTACGAGCAGTACTTC.

V is TRBV5-5 and J is TRBJ2-7, with D possibly TRBD2 on 6 matching bases. Germline values: CDR1 SGHKS, CDR2 YYEKEE (reference sequence). This CDR3 is 14 amino acids long. V was pared by 4 bases and J by 2 bases, with 13 bases between. As DNA, the CDR3 is TGTGCCAGCAGCCCCGGGACTGTGACCTACGAGCAGTACTTC. Protein sequence: CASSPGTVTYEQYF.

The genes are TRBV9 and TRBJ2-1, with 8 bases fitting TRBD1. V shed 4 bases, J shed 7 bases, and the junction held 10 bases outside the gene matches. This CDR3 has 15 amino acids. Germline lookup yields CDR1 SGDLS and CDR2 YYNGEE. CDR3 region: CASSPRQGLGNEQFF. As DNA, the CDR3 is TGTGCCAGCAGCCCCCGACAGGGGCTCGGGAATGAGCAGTTCTTC.

The gene calls are TRBV5-1 and TRBJ2-1; maybe TRBD1 (5 bases). The CDR3 sequence is 15 residues long. Trimming stripped 0 bases from V and 2 bases from J, with 9 bases between. Germline-derived CDR1 and CDR2 are SGHRS and YFSETQ. In DNA, the CDR3 is TGCGCCAGCAGCTTGGGACAGCTAGCCTACAATGAGCAGTTCTTC. This gives the protein CASSLGQLAYNEQFF. Full variable domain (outside the CDR3, taken from reference TRBV5-1 and TRBJ2-1): KAGVTQTPRYLIKTRGQQVTLSCSPISGHRSVSWYQQTPGQGLQFLFEYFSETQRNKGNFPGRFSGRQFSNSRSEMNVSTLELGDSALYLCASSLGQLAYNEQFFGPGTRLTVL.

CDR3 nucleotide sequence: TGTGCCAGCAGTTACAGGACAGGTGGGGGCTACACCTTC. Translated, it gives CASSYRTGGGYTF. The genes are TRBV6-5 and TRBJ1-2, with 7 bases fitting TRBD1. This CDR3 spans 13 amino acids. The germline gives CDR1 MNHEY, CDR2 SVGAGI. The junction had 5 bases not matched to a gene; V was cut back by 2 bases and J by 8 bases.

This sequence joins TRBV3-1 (or the pseudogene TRBV3-2) and TRBJ1-5; D is perhaps TRBD1 (6 bases). Trimming took 0 bases from V and 7 from J, leaving 13 bases between them. The CDR3 totals 15 residues. Germline V gene lookup returns CDR1 LGHDT and CDR2 YNNKEL (reference sequence). The CDR3 is CASSQDFQGWQPQHF. In nucleotides, the CDR3 is TGTGCCAGCAGCCAAGATTTCCAGGGGTGGCAGCCCCAGCATTTT.

This clone was observed a single time. The chain combines TRBV2 with TRBJ1-6, with 9 bases aligning to TRBD1. V gave up 6 bases and J gave up 7 bases; unmatched junction bases: 4. The CDR3 is made up of 14 amino acids. Germline CDR1 is SNHLY and CDR2 is FYNNEI. Here the CDR3 DNA reads TGTGCCAGCAGGGACAGGGGAGAAAATTCACCCCTCCACTTT. Amino acids: CASRDRGENSPLHF.

The genes are TRBV18 and TRBJ2-2; D remains ambiguous. V gave up 6 bases and J gave up 0 bases, with 8 bases separating them. Germline loops: CDR1 KGHSH, CDR2 LQKENI. The CDR3 length is 14 residues. DNA for the CDR3: TGTGCCAGCTCGGGCGTCACGAACACCGGGGAGCTGTTTTTT. Translated: CASSGVTNTGELFF.

The chain links TRBV27 to TRBJ2-2, with D perhaps matching TRBD2 (6 bases). The V gene's germline CDR1 is MNHEY and CDR2 SMNVEV (reference sequence). The germline V and J ends were trimmed by 2 bases and 6 bases, with 13 bases remaining between them. CDR3 length equals 15 residues. The chain's CDR3 is CASSLKGLAPGELFF. The CDR3 DNA follows: TGTGCCAGCAGTTTAAAGGGACTGGCGCCCGGGGAGCTGTTTTTT.

The genes are TRBV5-8 and TRBJ1-4; 7 nucleotides match TRBD1. With V trimmed by 0 bases and J by 5 bases, 4 bases remained unmatched. Germline-derived CDR1 and CDR2 are SGHTS and YDEGEE. This CDR3 has 15 amino acids. The chain's CDR3 is CASSLGTGLNEKLFF. In nucleotides, the CDR3 is TGTGCCAGCAGCTTGGGGACAGGTTTAAATGAAAAACTGTTTTTT.

This sequence joins TRBV7-9 and TRBJ2-3; D is unresolved. Deletions cut 2 bases from V and 4 bases from J, with 10 bases between. The CDR3 has 14 amino acids. In germline, CDR1 is SEHNR, CDR2 FQNEAQ (reference sequence). CDR3 loop: CASSLMVVSDTQYF. Written as DNA, the CDR3 is TGTGCCAGCAGCTTAATGGTAGTTTCAGATACGCAGTATTTT.

Details on this clone: Other nucleotide sequences in the sample specify the same CDR3. The chain couples TRBV27 to TRBJ1-2; tentatively, D is TRBD1 (5 bases). The germline CDR1 and CDR2 sequences are MNHEY and SMNVEV (reference sequence). V dropped 2 bases and J dropped 2 bases, with 9 bases sitting between them. The CDR3 length is 14 residues. The CDR3 reads CASSLGAGNYGYTF. The DNA for the CDR3 is TGTGCCAGCAGTTTAGGTGCAGGGAACTATGGCTACACCTTC.